This entry lists 7 T cell receptor beta chains sequenced from one sample in a study of beta chain features in type 1 diabetes. Findings of the study overall: Across all four CD4+ subsets, people with type 1 diabetes showed modestly shorter TCRB CDR3s.

For these TCRs, the target antigens are not known. The authors reverse transcribed all of the isolated RNA, so sequencing captured expressed TCRB transcripts. TCRdb's table, derived via immunoSEQ multiplex PCR, lists solely in-frame clones and lacks some. This table holds about 360,000 clones, roughly 12% found once. Sequencing input: naive CD4+ T cells from blood. The receptors shown here come from a woman under 30 with type 1 diabetes.

The chain recombines TRBV4-3 with TRBJ2-1, with D possibly being TRBD1 (6 bases). The CDR3 runs 15 residues. The germline gives CDR1 LGHNA, CDR2 YSLEER. Between the trimmed V and J ends, which lost 0 bases and 6 bases, there was a span of 12 bases. The CDR3 region has the DNA TGCGCCAGCAGCCAAGATGAACTAGGGGGCAATGAGCAGTTCTTC. It codes for CASSQDELGGNEQFF.

V usage is TRBV30 and J usage is TRBJ2-7; TRBD1 agrees at 10 bases. The CDR3 loop spans 14 amino acids. Germline CDR1 is GTSNPN and CDR2 is SVGIG (reference sequence). V was pared by 4 bases and J by 4 bases, with 7 bases of the junction left unmatched. The CDR3 sequence is CAWNRRDRGYEQYF. The CDR3, as DNA: TGTGCCTGGAACCGCCGGGACAGGGGTTACGAGCAGTACTTC. The full variable domain, its missing parts supplied by reference TRBV30 and TRBJ2-7, is SQTIHQWPATLVQPVGSPLSLECTVEGTSNPNLYWYRQAAGRGLQLLFYSVGIGQISSEVPQNLSASRPQDRQFILSSKKLLLSDSGFYLCAWNRRDRGYEQYFGPGTRLTVT.

The V gene is TRBV5-1, the J gene TRBJ2-3; D remains ambiguous. The CDR3 has 14 amino acids. Germline loops: CDR1 SGHRS, CDR2 YFSETQ. Trimming stripped 3 bases from V and 0 bases from J, with 8 bases between. The DNA of the CDR3 is TGCGCCAGCAGCTCCCAGACTAGCACAGATACGCAGTATTTT. It yields the protein CASSSQTSTDTQYF.

This clone was seen more than once but under ten times. The chain uses TRBV10-3 and TRBJ1-1, with a possible D match to TRBD1 (6 bases). This CDR3 contains 12 residues. The germline V gene has CDR1 ENHRY and CDR2 SYGVKD. Trimming pared 8 bases from V and 1 base from J, leaving 8 bases between. The CDR3 sequence: CAIGGQNTEAFF. The CDR3 DNA is TGTGCCATCGGGGGACAGAACACTGAAGCTTTCTTT.

This rearrangement joins TRBV30 to TRBJ2-2, with 14 bases matching TRBD2. With V trimmed by 2 bases and J by 6 bases, 2 bases remained unmatched. This CDR3 spans 15 amino acids. The V gene's germline CDR1 is GTSNPN and CDR2 SVGIG (reference sequence). The CDR3 is CAWSPGLAGAGELFF. The DNA of the CDR3 is TGTGCCTGGAGTCCGGGACTAGCGGGAGCCGGGGAGCTGTTTTTT.

The rearrangement joins TRBV29-1 to TRBJ2-5; TRBD1 aligns across 7 bases. Per the germline V gene, CDR1 is SQVTM and CDR2 is ANQGSEA. V trimming: 6 bases; J trimming: 1 base; junction bases outside the gene matches: 5. The CDR3 covers 13 residues. The CDR3 nucleotides are TGCAGCGTAATGGCAGGGGGCCAAGAGACCCAGTACTTC. As protein: CSVMAGGQETQYF.

The gene calls are TRBV25-1 and TRBJ2-1, with TRBD2 identical over 9 bases. Germline CDR1 reads MGHDK; CDR2 reads SYGVNS. The CDR3 is made up of 16 amino acids. The V segment lost 5 bases and the J segment 6 bases; nucleotides outside the gene matches: 11. CDR3 sequence: CASSIPGLALSNEQFF. In nucleotides, the CDR3 is TGTGCCAGCAGTATACCGGGACTAGCCCTAAGCAATGAGCAGTTCTTC.